A selection of T cell receptor beta chains follows, all from one sample in a study of blood T cells in healthy people across ages. Each CDR3 protein gets one entry after TCRdb re-called the 5' RACE reads with MiXCR. The table shows about 780,000 distinct CDR3 sequences, with about 47% occurring only once. Sequencing was carried out using blood. Every receptor here comes from an older man in good health. Each CDR3 is given with its conserved first and last residue. A D gene is named only where the DNA matches it firmly. Clone size is given for some rows only: seen once, a few or many times, or a class if the clone is expanded.

V: TRBV6-5; D: TRBD1; J: TRBJ2-5; size: .; CDR3: CASSYEGTGANEQYF; DNA: TGTGCCAGCAGTTACGAAGGGACAGGGGCCAATGAGCAGTACTTC
V: TRBV4-3; D: .; J: TRBJ2-1; size: .; CDR3: CASSQDLASPNEQFF; DNA: TGCGCCAGCAGCCAAGATCTTGCTAGCCCCAATGAGCAGTTCTTC
V: TRBV30; D: TRBD1; J: TRBJ2-1; size: .; CDR3: CALDRGHNEQFF; DNA: TGTGCTCTGGACAGGGGACACAATGAGCAGTTCTTC
V: TRBV4-1; D: TRBD1; J: TRBJ2-1; size: few; CDR3: CASSQVGTAINEQFF; DNA: TGCGCCAGCAGCCAAGTCGGGACAGCGATTAATGAGCAGTTCTTC
V: TRBV20-1; D: .; J: TRBJ2-5; size: .; CDR3: CSAREQEAQYF; DNA: TGCAGTGCTAGGGAACAAGAGGCCCAGTACTTC
V: TRBV7-8; D: .; J: TRBJ2-7; size: few; CDR3: CASWRSGTYEQYF; DNA: TGTGCCAGTTGGAGGTCCGGCACCTACGAGCAGTACTTC
V: TRBV6-2/TRBV6-3; D: TRBD2; J: TRBJ2-5; size: .; CDR3: CASSYLAGRAYNEQYF; DNA: TGTGCCAGCAGTTACTTAGCGGGAAGGGCCTACAATGAGCAGTACTTC
V: TRBV7-2; D: TRBD1; J: TRBJ2-7; size: .; CDR3: CASSPIRDRGYEQYF; DNA: TGTGCCAGCAGCCCAATTCGGGACAGGGGCTACGAGCAGTACTTC
V: TRBV9; D: .; J: TRBJ2-5; size: few; CDR3: CASSVAGKTQETQYF; DNA: TGTGCCAGCAGCGTAGCTGGGAAGACTCAAGAGACCCAGTACTTC
V: TRBV29-1; D: TRBD2; J: TRBJ2-3; size: few; CDR3: CSVEVSAGATDTQYF; DNA: TGCAGCGTTGAAGTTTCTGCGGGAGCCACAGATACGCAGTATTTT
V: TRBV12-3/TRBV12-4; D: TRBD2; J: TRBJ2-3; size: many; CDR3: CASSPTSSDTQYF; DNA: TGTGCCAGCAGCCCGACTAGCAGCGATACGCAGTATTTT
V: TRBV7-2; D: .; J: TRBJ2-5; size: few; CDR3: CASSSPATQYF; DNA: TGTGCCAGCAGCTCCCCCGCTACCCAGTACTTC
V: TRBV30; D: TRBD2; J: TRBJ2-7; size: many; CDR3: CAWSVLAGVYEQYF; DNA: TGTGCCTGGAGTGTACTCGCGGGAGTTTACGAGCAGTACTTC
V: TRBV29-1; D: .; J: TRBJ1-2; size: many; CDR3: CSAGTARGYTF; DNA: TGCAGCGCCGGGACTGCCAGGGGCTACACCTTC
V: TRBV9; D: TRBD2; J: TRBJ2-7; size: .; CDR3: CASSVGRLAVSYEQYF; DNA: TGTGCCAGCAGCGTAGGGAGACTAGCGGTCTCCTACGAGCAGTACTTC
V: TRBV6-6; D: .; J: TRBJ2-5; size: .; CDR3: CASRVGTHQETQYF; DNA: TGTGCCAGCAGGGTCGGCACTCACCAAGAGACCCAGTACTTC
V: TRBV12-3/TRBV12-4; D: TRBD1; J: TRBJ2-3; size: .; CDR3: CASSEDRDNTDTQYF; DNA: TGTGCCAGCAGTGAGGACAGGGACAACACAGATACGCAGTATTTT
V: TRBV29-1; D: .; J: TRBJ2-1; size: .; CDR3: CSGLRSSYNEQFF; DNA: TGCAGCGGTCTCAGGAGCTCCTACAATGAGCAGTTCTTC
V: TRBV27; D: .; J: TRBJ2-5; size: .; CDR3: CASSLRASSPYGQYF; DNA: TGTGCCAGCAGTTTGAGGGCTAGTAGCCCCTACGGGCAGTACTTC
V: TRBV12-3/TRBV12-4; D: .; J: TRBJ1-2; size: few; CDR3: CASSPPPGNYGYTF; DNA: TGTGCCAGCAGTCCACCCCCAGGGAACTATGGCTACACCTTC
V: TRBV5-1; D: TRBD1; J: TRBJ2-5; size: .; CDR3: CASSGPTGGETQYF; DNA: TGCGCCAGCAGCGGGCCGACAGGGGGAGAGACCCAGTACTTC
V: TRBV7-3; D: .; J: TRBJ2-1; size: .; CDR3: CASTFSGQDEQFF; DNA: TGTGCCAGCACATTCTCAGGGCAGGATGAGCAGTTCTTC
V: TRBV5-1; D: TRBD1; J: TRBJ2-5; size: few; CDR3: CASSLRTGGQETQYF; DNA: TGCGCCAGCAGCTTACGGACAGGGGGTCAAGAGACCCAGTACTTC
V: TRBV28; D: .; J: TRBJ2-2; size: few; CDR3: CAARWGRNTGELFF; DNA: TGTGCCGCCCGTTGGGGCAGAAACACCGGGGAGCTGTTTTTT
V: TRBV11-3; D: .; J: TRBJ1-5; size: .; CDR3: CASSPGRDQPQHF; DNA: TGTGCCAGCAGCCCGGGGAGGGATCAGCCCCAGCATTTT
V: TRBV7-2; D: .; J: TRBJ2-6; size: .; CDR3: CASRRSSRSGANVLTF; DNA: TGTGCCAGCAGACGATCCAGCCGCTCTGGGGCCAACGTCCTGACTTTC
V: TRBV10-2; D: .; J: TRBJ2-7; size: few; CDR3: CASSESSGYEQYF; DNA: TGCGCCAGCAGTGAGTCGAGTGGCTACGAGCAGTACTTC
V: TRBV5-1; D: .; J: TRBJ2-1; size: .; CDR3: CASSPRGTNYNEQFF; DNA: TGCGCCAGCAGCCCGAGAGGGACGAACTACAATGAGCAGTTCTTC
V: TRBV20-1; D: TRBD2; J: TRBJ2-7; size: .; CDR3: CSAEGLAGGPLNEQYF; DNA: TGCAGTGCTGAAGGACTAGCGGGGGGGCCCTTAAACGAGCAGTACTTC
V: TRBV6-2/TRBV6-3; D: TRBD2; J: TRBJ2-7; size: .; CDR3: CASSPSGTRGYEQYF; DNA: TGTGCCAGCAGTCCGTCCGGGACTAGAGGCTACGAGCAGTACTTC
V: TRBV11-3; D: TRBD2; J: TRBJ2-3; size: few; CDR3: CASSFTSGRGYTDTQYF; DNA: TGTGCCAGCAGCTTTACAAGCGGGAGGGGATACACAGATACGCAGTATTTT
V: TRBV6-5; D: TRBD2; J: TRBJ2-6; size: few; CDR3: CASTPRGDGANVLTF; DNA: TGTGCCAGCACTCCCCGGGGGGACGGGGCCAACGTCCTGACTTTC
V: TRBV29-1; D: TRBD2; J: TRBJ2-3; size: few; CDR3: CSVDSLAGGTTDTQYF; DNA: TGCAGCGTTGACTCATTAGCGGGAGGGACCACAGATACGCAGTATTTT
V: TRBV29-1; D: .; J: TRBJ2-1; size: .; CDR3: CSVGREPYNEQFF; DNA: TGCAGCGTTGGCAGGGAACCCTACAATGAGCAGTTCTTC